What follows are 27 T cell receptor beta chains derived from one specimen sequenced in a study of CD8 T cells in Susac syndrome. Random-hexamer reverse transcription was applied to about 0.45 to 1 ug RNA. TCRdb processed the immunoSEQ multiplex PCR reads anew with MiXCR; each CDR3 protein has one entry. The top ten clones hold around 0.57% of a sample with 77,000 or so distinct CDR3 sequences, just over 90% of them seen once. Input material: CD4+ T cells from PBMCs. The receptors come from a human donor with Susac syndrome.

This clonotype was detected once. A read error may produce the germline difference seen at one junction end. The chain is built from TRBV20-1 and TRBJ2-1; 8 bases align to TRBD2. Germline V gives CDR1 DFQATT, CDR2 SNEGSKA (reference sequence). There are 13 residues in the CDR3. CDR3: CSAESLNGLADSF. The DNA for the CDR3 is TGCAGTGCCGAGTCTCTTAACGGACTAGCAGACAGCTTC.

V and J are TRBV29-1 and TRBJ1-2, with a weak D call TRBD1 (6 bases). CDR1 and CDR2 from the germline V gene are SQVTM and ANQGSEA. CDR3 length equals 13 residues. V lost 4 bases and J 3 bases, leaving 12 bases between the germline ends. The CDR3 nucleotides are TGCAGCGTTGGGTCCCAGGGGTACTATGGCTACACCTTC. It is translated as CSVGSQGYYGYTF.

The chain links TRBV7-2 to TRBJ2-7; 7 bases match TRBD1. Germline V lookup: CDR1 SGHTA, CDR2 FQGNSA. J lost 5 bases, V lost 2 bases, and 15 bases had no gene match. The CDR3 sequence is 17 residues long. The CDR3 DNA is TGTGCCAGCAGCTTAATGGGTACCGGGACAGTTATCAACGAGCAGTACTTC. This gives the protein CASSLMGTGTVINEQYF.

This clonotype was seen only once. The chain recombines TRBV21-1 with TRBJ2-7; the D call in the table, TRBD1, was not verified against the DNA. TRBV21-1 is a known pseudogene. The CDR3 length is 13 residues. The CDR3 DNA reads as TGTGCCACGCACAGCCAGGGTTTCCACGAGCAGTACTTC. This codes for CATHSQGFHEQYF.

This chain uses TRBV14 with TRBJ1-4; D not certain. This CDR3 spans 14 amino acids. Germline V lookup: CDR1 SGHDN, CDR2 FVKESK. V dropped 6 bases and J dropped 7 bases, with 15 bases sitting between them. The CDR3 loop reads CASSHLRAGEKLFF. The CDR3 nucleotides read TGTGCCAGCAGTCACCTTCGTGCGGGTGAAAAACTGTTTTTT.

The V gene is TRBV11-1, the J gene TRBJ2-5, with D possibly TRBD2 on 5 matching bases. This CDR3 comprises 12 residues. V lost 7 bases, J lost 8 bases, and 14 bases lay in between. Germline CDR1 and CDR2: SGHAT and FQDESV (reference sequence). The CDR3 region is CASTRDEQTQYF. In nucleotides, the CDR3 is TGTGCCAGCACGAGGGATGAGCAAACCCAGTACTTC.

This clonotype was detected a few times. This chain joins TRBV11-2 and TRBJ2-3, with TRBD2 matching over 7 bases. Trimming took 5 bases from V and 2 from J; bases not matched to a gene: 7. CDR3 size: 15 residues. CDR1 is SGHAT, CDR2 FQNNGV, per germline. CDR3 coding DNA: TGTGCCAGCAGCGCAGAGCGGGGTATCACAGATACGCAGTATTTT. Protein sequence: CASSAERGITDTQYF.

The DNA for the CDR3 is TGTGCCAGCAGTGAATATATTTTGGGGGAGGCAGGTGTATATGGCTACACCTTC. This codes for CASSEYILGEAGVYGYTF. J is TRBJ1-2 and V is TRBV25-1; D is perhaps TRBD1 (5 bases). V was shortened by 0 bases and J by 5 bases, with 22 bases between the two germline ends. CDR1 and CDR2 (germline): MGHDK, SYGVNS. The CDR3 is made up of 18 amino acids.

V and J are TRBV4-3 and TRBJ2-1; the D is unclear. V lost 1 base and J 11 bases, leaving 24 bases between the germline ends. From germline, CDR1 is LGHNA and CDR2 YSLEER. The CDR3 extends over 17 amino acids. The CDR3 DNA reads TGCGCCAGCAGCCAAGCTGAGACTTCATCTGGTGTATGGAAGCAGTTCTTC. Translation: CASSQAETSSGVWKQFF.

The chain is built from TRBV7-8 and TRBJ2-3; D is undetermined. This CDR3 spans 13 amino acids. V was clipped by 1 base and J by 4 bases, with 6 bases between them. CDR1 and CDR2 from the germline V gene are SGHVS and FQNEAQ. The CDR3 nucleotides read TGTGCCAGCAGCTTAGAGTCCCCAGATACGCAGTATTTT. Protein sequence: CASSLESPDTQYF.

The V and J genes are TRBV7-2 and TRBJ1-1; 8 bases are a match to TRBD1. The CDR3 consists of 14 residues. Germline-derived CDR1 and CDR2 are SGHTA and FQGNSA. V shed 8 bases, J shed 5 bases, and the junction held 10 bases outside the gene matches. The CDR3 here is CASRTTGGRTEAFF. The DNA for the CDR3 is TGTGCCAGCCGAACCACAGGGGGTAGAACTGAAGCTTTCTTT.

The chain has TRBV30 and TRBJ2-1; D not certain. Germline CDR1 and CDR2: GTSNPN and SVGIG (reference sequence). The CDR3 sequence is 11 residues long. V lost 3 bases and J lost 5, with 5 bases in between. CDR3 sequence: CAWRTNNEQFF. In DNA form, the CDR3 reads TGTGCCTGGAGAACCAACAATGAGCAGTTCTTC.

The V and J genes are TRBV6-7 and TRBJ1-3; D is uncertain. Being an ORF, TRBV6-7 has a function that is uncertain. CDR3 size: 13 residues. Trimming took off 4 bases at V and 0 bases at J, with 4 bases between the two ends. The CDR3 nucleotides are TGTGCCAGCAGTTTCTGCTCTGGAAACACCATATATTTT. Residues: CASSFCSGNTIYF.

The rearrangement uses TRBV2 and TRBJ1-2; D is undetermined. Germline-derived CDR1 and CDR2 are SNHLY and FYNNEI. Trimming pared 7 bases from V and 5 bases from J, leaving 14 bases between. The CDR3 covers 13 residues. The CDR3 DNA reads TGTGCCAGCATTGAGGGTAGTAGGTATGGCTACACCTTC. Amino acid sequence: CASIEGSRYGYTF.

The CDR3 reads CSVQITTSGRDPDTQYF. The CDR3 region has the DNA TGCAGCGTACAAATAACGACTAGCGGTCGCGACCCAGATACGCAGTATTTT. The chain couples TRBV29-1 to TRBJ2-3, with 9 positions matching TRBD2. V shed 6 bases and J 4 bases; nucleotides not matched to a gene: 17. CDR3 length: 17 amino acids. CDR1 is SQVTM and CDR2 is ANQGSEA in the germline V gene.

The rearrangement joins TRBV6-5 to TRBJ2-1, with TRBD2 identical over 10 bases. The V gene end was trimmed by 0 bases and the J gene end by 6 bases; junction bases not matched to a gene: 8. Germline CDR1 and CDR2: MNHEY and SVGAGI. This CDR3 is built from 17 residues. CDR3 DNA: TGTGCCAGCAGTTACTCTGCACTAGCGGGACTCGTCAATGAGCAGTTCTTC. Protein sequence: CASSYSALAGLVNEQFF.

V is TRBV5-1 and J is TRBJ2-1; D perhaps matches TRBD2 (5 bases). V lost 1 base, J lost 4 bases, and 12 bases lay in between. Germline lookup yields CDR1 SGHRS and CDR2 YFSETQ. The CDR3 is 15 residues long. The CDR3 loop is CASSLSRDRYNEQFF. CDR3 nucleotide sequence: TGCGCCAGCAGCTTGAGCCGGGATCGATACAATGAGCAGTTCTTC.

The chain couples TRBV19 to TRBJ2-1; 10 nucleotides agree with TRBD2. This CDR3 comprises 15 residues. Looked up from germline, CDR1 is LNHDA and CDR2 is SQIVND (reference sequence). V was pared by 8 bases and J by 2 bases, with 6 bases of the junction left unmatched. The CDR3 loop is CASSTSGGAYNEQFF. DNA for the CDR3: TGTGCCAGTTCGACGAGCGGGGGGGCCTACAATGAGCAGTTCTTC.

The chain has TRBV6-5 and TRBJ2-5; 7 bases are shared with TRBD2. V gave up 0 bases and J gave up 3 bases; unmatched junction bases: 4. CDR1 MNHEY and CDR2 SVGAGI come from the germline V gene. The CDR3 length is 15 residues. In nucleotides, the CDR3 is TGTGCCAGCAGTTACTCTGGGCTAGCGGAAGAGACCCAGTACTTC. This codes for CASSYSGLAEETQYF.

The chain links TRBV30 to TRBJ2-7; TRBD1 matches 7 bases. Germline CDR1 is GTSNPN and CDR2 is SVGIG (reference sequence). J lost 3 bases, V lost 1 base, and 3 bases had no gene match. This CDR3 is 13 amino acids long. The CDR3 nucleotides read TGTGCCTGGAGTGGGGACAGTGTCTACGAGCAGTACTTC. Its translation is CAWSGDSVYEQYF.

The V call is TRBV20-1, the J call TRBJ1-4, with D perhaps matching TRBD1 (5 bases). Germline loops: CDR1 DFQATT, CDR2 SNEGSKA (reference sequence). Trimming pared 4 bases from V and 4 bases from J, leaving 13 bases between. This CDR3 comprises 14 residues. The CDR3, as DNA: TGCAGTGCTAACACCGGGACCGTTAATGAAAAACTGTTTTTT. Protein: CSANTGTVNEKLFF.

The genes are TRBV11-2 and TRBJ2-5; possibly TRBD1 for D (5 bases). V lost 5 bases to trimming and J lost 2 bases, with 12 bases between them. Looked up from germline, CDR1 is SGHAT and CDR2 is FQNNGV. This CDR3 comprises 14 residues. CDR3 protein: CASSSRQIQETQYF. The CDR3 coding sequence is TGTGCCAGCAGCAGCCGACAGATTCAAGAGACCCAGTACTTC. Using reference TRBV11-2 and TRBJ2-5 for the parts outside the CDR3, the full variable domain is EAGVAQSPRYKIIEKRQSVAFWCNPISGHATLYWYQQILGQGPKLLIQFQNNGVVDDSQLPKDRFSAERLKGVDSTLKIQPAKLEDSAVYLCASSSRQIQETQYFGPGTRLLVL.

The chain has TRBV19 and TRBJ1-5; D is ambiguous. CDR1 and CDR2 (germline): LNHDA, SQIVND (reference sequence). The CDR3 is made up of 14 amino acids. The CDR3 nucleotides are TGTGCACCAAGGAGGAACTTGGGCAATCAGCCCCAGCATTTT. Encoded protein: CAPRRNLGNQPQHF.

The count of this clonotype is one. The V call is TRBV20-1, the J call TRBJ2-7; 9 nucleotides match TRBD2. With V trimmed by 1 base and J by 5 bases, 9 bases remained unmatched. There are 15 residues in the CDR3. Germline loops: CDR1 DFQATT, CDR2 SNEGSKA (reference sequence). The CDR3 nucleotides are TGCAGTGCTAGAGCTGCTAGCGGGATAAATAACGAGCAGTACTTC. Amino acid sequence: CSARAASGINNEQYF.

The chain combines TRBV28 with TRBJ2-7; D is unclear. Germline V CDR1 and CDR2: MDHEN, SYDVKM. V shed 10 bases and J shed 2 bases, with 15 bases lying between them. CDR3 length: 13 amino acids. As DNA, the CDR3 is TGTGCCACCCAAATCCCCCGGGCCTACGAGCAGTACTTC. Protein: CATQIPRAYEQYF.

V is TRBV6-2 or TRBV6-3 and J is TRBJ2-1, with D hard to call. Per germline, CDR1 MNHEY and CDR2 SVGEGT. The V and J ends lost 6 bases and 4 bases respectively, with 16 bases between them. CDR3 size: 15 residues. The CDR3 loop reads CASRARLRTYNEQFF. The CDR3 DNA reads TGTGCCAGCAGAGCCCGACTTCGCACATACAATGAGCAGTTCTTC.

This sequence joins TRBV7-3 and TRBJ1-2, with D possibly matching TRBD1 (6 bases). The V gene lost 5 bases and the J gene lost 11 bases, with 33 bases spanning the gap. The CDR3 loop spans 18 amino acids. Germline-derived CDR1 and CDR2 are SGHTA and FQGTGA. The CDR3, as DNA: TGTGCCAGCAGCCCGAACTCCGGGACAACAGCTAATAAACCAGAGTACACCTTC. As protein: CASSPNSGTTANKPEYTF.